The 20 T cell receptor beta chains below come from one sample, sequenced in a study of cytomegalovirus exposure and HLA in healthy donors. The PCR used 60 Vbeta and 13 Jbeta primers. This table comes from immunoSEQ multiplex PCR, and its TCRdb copy is limited to in-frame clones, with some not included. The sample holds some 200,000 clones, roughly four fifths seen once. The sample consisted of PBMCs. These receptors all come from a middle-aged woman in good health and CMV-seronegative.

This clone came up a few times. The gene calls are TRBV10-2 and TRBJ2-7, with D possibly being TRBD1 (7 bases). Germline CDR1 WSHSY, CDR2 SAAADI. Trimming cost V 7 bases and J 6 bases, with 22 bases left between them. There are 15 residues in the CDR3. The CDR3 DNA sequence: TGCGCCAGCAAAAACAACAACAGGGGAGGAGGCGAGCAGTACTTC. This translates into CASKNNNRGGGEQYF.

The chain uses TRBV13 and TRBJ2-7, with D unresolved. The germline V gene encodes CDR1 PRHDT and CDR2 FYEKMQ (reference sequence). V was pared by 0 bases and J by 0 bases, with 9 bases between. The CDR3 is made up of 15 amino acids. CDR3 residues: CASSLGRLGSYEQYF. The DNA of the CDR3 is TGTGCCAGCAGCTTAGGCAGGCTGGGCTCCTACGAGCAGTACTTC.

This clone has a handful of counts. DNA of the CDR3: TGTGCCAGTAGGCGGAGCTCCTACAATGAGCAGTTCTTC. This encodes CASRRSSYNEQFF. The chain joins TRBV19 to TRBJ2-1; D not resolved. CDR3 size: 13 residues. Trimming stripped 6 bases from V and 0 bases from J, with 6 bases between. Germline V gene sequence: CDR1 LNHDA, CDR2 SQIVND (reference sequence).

Concerning this clone: At one boundary the junction diverges from the germline segment, which might be a read error. V usage is TRBV7-9 and J usage is TRBJ2-7; TRBD1 aligns across 9 bases. Looked up from germline, CDR1 is SEHNR and CDR2 is FQNEAQ (reference sequence). The length of the CDR3 is 16 residues. The CDR3 region is CSSTRVGDREGNEQYF. The CDR3 bases are TGTTCCAGCACCCGAGTCGGGGACAGGGAAGGGAACGAGCAGTACTTC.

The V call is TRBV2, the J call TRBJ2-7, with 12 bases fitting TRBD2. The CDR3 runs to 16 residues. Germline V gene sequence: CDR1 SNHLY, CDR2 FYNNEI. V gave up 7 bases and J gave up 1 base; unmatched junction bases: 8. CDR3 loop: CASTRASGRDSYEQYF. DNA of the CDR3: TGTGCCAGCACAAGAGCTAGCGGGAGGGATTCCTACGAGCAGTACTTC.

The chain joins TRBV11-2 to TRBJ1-2; D is ambiguous. Germline V gene data show CDR1 as SGHAT and CDR2 as FQNNGV. The ends were cut back, 6 bases at V and 7 bases at J, with 12 bases in the middle. CDR3 length: 12 amino acids. The CDR3, as DNA: TGTGCCAGCAGGAGGCCGCCCGGTGGCTACACCTTC. Its protein is CASRRPPGGYTF.

CDR3 bases: TGTGCCAGCAGCTTCCGGACAGGTACTAGCACAGATACGCAGTATTTT. Its translation: CASSFRTGTSTDTQYF. The chain carries TRBV11-2 and TRBJ2-3; 7 bases match TRBD1. Trimming cost V 3 bases and J 0 bases; bases outside gene matches: 6. This CDR3 has 16 residues. From germline, CDR1 is SGHAT and CDR2 FQNNGV.

The genes are TRBV19 and TRBJ2-2, with D possibly TRBD1 on 5 matching bases. Trimming cost V 1 base and J 5 bases, with 8 bases left between them. Germline values: CDR1 LNHDA, CDR2 SQIVND (reference sequence). The CDR3 extends over 14 amino acids. CDR3 in DNA: TGTGCCAGTAGTATAGGTCAGGGAACCGGGGAGCTGTTTTTT. Residues: CASSIGQGTGELFF.

A single count supports this clone. The junction departs from the called germline gene at one end, perhaps through a read error. CDR3 protein: CAGSLRGHSYEQYF. The CDR3 DNA sequence: TGTGCCGGCAGTTTACGGGGACACTCCTACGAGCAGTACTTC. The chain combines TRBV27 with TRBJ2-7; a possible D gene is TRBD1 (6 bases). CDR3 size: 14 residues. Germline V CDR1 and CDR2: MNHEY, SMNVEV (reference sequence).

J is TRBJ2-7 and V is TRBV7-2; 7 bases fit TRBD1. CDR1 and CDR2 (germline): SGHTA, FQGNSA. Unmatched junction bases numbered 10, after V lost 5 bases and J lost 3 bases. The CDR3 has 15 residues. The CDR3 is CASSRSPGQLYEQYF. Here the CDR3 DNA reads TGTGCCAGCAGCAGATCTCCGGGACAGCTCTACGAGCAGTACTTC. Full variable domain (rest looked up from reference TRBV7-2 and TRBJ2-7): GAGVSQSPSNKVTEKGKDVELRCDPISGHTALYWYRQSLGQGLEFLIYFQGNSAPDKSGLPSDRFSAERTGGSVSTLTIQRTQQEDSAVYLCASSRSPGQLYEQYFGPGTRLTVT.

The chain is built from TRBV2 and TRBJ2-2; D is perhaps TRBD2 (6 bases). V lost 6 bases and J lost 0, with 14 bases in between. The CDR3 runs to 16 residues. From germline, CDR1 is SNHLY and CDR2 FYNNEI. CDR3 region: CASSGLGGTNTGELFF. The CDR3 nucleotides read TGTGCCAGCAGCGGCCTTGGGGGGACGAACACCGGGGAGCTGTTTTTT.

This rearrangement joins TRBV5-1 to TRBJ1-1; D is possibly TRBD1 (5 bases). CDR3 length: 13 residues. Trimming took off 6 bases at V and 5 bases at J, with 14 bases between the two ends. Germline CDR1 is SGHRS and CDR2 is YFSETQ. The CDR3 DNA reads TGCGCCAGCAAAACTGGGGGGGGGACTGAAGCTTTCTTT. It yields the protein CASKTGGGTEAFF.

This chain uses TRBV30 with TRBJ1-1, with 7 bases lining up with TRBD1. The V and J ends lost 2 bases and 3 bases, in that order; junction bases with no gene match: 6. This CDR3 has 14 amino acids. CDR1 and CDR2 (germline): GTSNPN, SVGIG (reference sequence). CDR3: CAWSPDRVYTEAFF. DNA for the CDR3: TGTGCCTGGAGTCCCGACAGGGTTTACACTGAAGCTTTCTTT.

V usage is TRBV7-2 and J usage is TRBJ2-1; 8 positions match TRBD2. V was clipped by 5 bases and J by 4 bases; unmatched bases: 7. Germline assignment: CDR1 SGHTA and CDR2 FQGNSA. The CDR3 loop spans 15 amino acids. The CDR3 region is CASSAGRGGYNEQFF. The CDR3 DNA follows: TGTGCCAGCAGCGCGGGCCGGGGGGGGTACAATGAGCAGTTCTTC.

Here the CDR3 DNA reads TGTGCCTGGAGTGGGGGGACTAGCGGGAGGGGATACAATGAGCAGTTCTTC. Translated, it gives CAWSGGTSGRGYNEQFF. The chain couples TRBV30 to TRBJ2-1; 16 bases fit TRBD2. Losses at the gene ends were 1 base for V and 4 bases for J; bases not matched to a gene: 4. The germline V gene has CDR1 GTSNPN and CDR2 SVGIG (reference sequence). CDR3 size: 17 residues.

As to this clone: The conserved closing phenylalanine or tryptophan is absent in this CDR3, likely reflecting a read error. No DNA is shown, since the ends of the CDR3 on it are uncertain; the CDR3 is the one TCRdb lists. The chain uses TRBV7-9 and TRBJ1-2; the table calls TRBD1, which could not be checked here. Including both end residues, the CDR3 is 12 amino acids long. From germline, CDR1 is SEHNR and CDR2 FQNEAQ (reference sequence). The CDR3 is CSSSPGQTTYII.

The rearrangement links TRBV14 to TRBJ1-1; no reliable D call. Germline V lookup: CDR1 SGHDN, CDR2 FVKESK. This CDR3 has 12 residues. V lost 1 base and J 3 bases, leaving 3 bases between the germline ends. CDR3: CASSQVDTEAFF. For the CDR3, the DNA is TGTGCCAGCAGCCAAGTAGACACTGAAGCTTTCTTT.

The chain uses TRBV30 and TRBJ2-7, with 10 bases lining up with TRBD1. CDR1 GTSNPN and CDR2 SVGIG come from the germline V gene (reference sequence). V dropped 6 bases and J dropped 0; count of bases not matched to a gene: 2. This CDR3 spans 13 amino acids. This chain's CDR3 is CACWTGGSYEQYF. The CDR3 bases are TGTGCCTGCTGGACAGGGGGCTCCTACGAGCAGTACTTC. The entire variable domain, with the rest obtained from reference TRBV30 and TRBJ2-7, is as follows: SQTIHQWPATLVQPVGSPLSLECTVEGTSNPNLYWYRQAAGRGLQLLFYSVGIGQISSEVPQNLSASRPQDRQFILSSKKLLLSDSGFYLCACWTGGSYEQYFGPGTRLTVT.

V is TRBV30 and J is TRBJ1-2; D might be TRBD1 (5 bases). Germline V CDR1 and CDR2: GTSNPN, SVGIG (reference sequence). The CDR3 totals 12 residues. Trimming removed 7 bases from V and 2 bases from J, with 11 bases in between. The CDR3 protein is CASSGGNYGYTF. The CDR3 DNA sequence: TGTGCCTCCTCCGGGGGGAACTATGGCTACACCTTC.

The genes are TRBV27 and TRBJ1-2, with TRBD1 identical over 7 bases. The CDR3 runs to 18 residues. Germline CDR1 and CDR2: MNHEY and SMNVEV (reference sequence). Trimming removed 5 bases from V and 4 bases from J; junction bases left unmatched: 19. In nucleotides, the CDR3 is TGTGCCAGCAGTCCTCATGCTCTTGGACAGGTTAACTTCTATGGCTACACCTTC. It yields the protein CASSPHALGQVNFYGYTF.